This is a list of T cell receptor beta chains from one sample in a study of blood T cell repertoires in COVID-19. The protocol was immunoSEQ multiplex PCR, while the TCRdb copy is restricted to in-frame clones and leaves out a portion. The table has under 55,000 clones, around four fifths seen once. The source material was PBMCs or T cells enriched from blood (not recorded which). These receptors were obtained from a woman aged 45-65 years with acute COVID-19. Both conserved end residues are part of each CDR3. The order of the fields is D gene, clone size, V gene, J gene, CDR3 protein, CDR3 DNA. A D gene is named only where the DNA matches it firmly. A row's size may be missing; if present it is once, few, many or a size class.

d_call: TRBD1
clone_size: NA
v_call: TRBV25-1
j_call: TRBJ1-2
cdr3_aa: CASSEDRTHRGYTF
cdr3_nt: TGTGCCAGCAGTGAGGACAGGACCCACCGGGGCTACACCTTC

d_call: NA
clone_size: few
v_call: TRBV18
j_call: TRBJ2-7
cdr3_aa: CASSPLREREQYF
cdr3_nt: TGTGCCAGCTCACCACTGAGAGAGAGGGAGCAGTACTTC

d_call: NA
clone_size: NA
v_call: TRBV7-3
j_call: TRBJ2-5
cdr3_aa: CASSLGLRETQYF
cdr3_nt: TGTGCCAGCAGCCTCGGACTAAGGGAGACCCAGTACTTC

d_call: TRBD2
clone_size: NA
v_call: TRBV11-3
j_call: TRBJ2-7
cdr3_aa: CASSLAVTSSYEQYF
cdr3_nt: TGTGCCAGCAGCTTAGCAGTGACTAGCTCTTACGAGCAGTACTTC

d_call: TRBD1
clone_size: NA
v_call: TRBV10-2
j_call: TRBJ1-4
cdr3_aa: CASSGVGTGKNEKLFF
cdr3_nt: TGCGCCAGCAGTGGGGTGGGGACAGGGAAGAATGAAAAACTGTTTTTT

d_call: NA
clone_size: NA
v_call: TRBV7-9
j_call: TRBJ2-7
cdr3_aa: CASSLALDSYEQYF
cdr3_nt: TGTGCCAGCAGCTTAGCCTTGGACAGCTACGAGCAGTACTTC

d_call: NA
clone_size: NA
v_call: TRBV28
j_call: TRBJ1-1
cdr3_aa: CASGRGGQNTEAFF
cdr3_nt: TGTGCCAGCGGTCGGGGGGGCCAGAACACTGAAGCTTTCTTT

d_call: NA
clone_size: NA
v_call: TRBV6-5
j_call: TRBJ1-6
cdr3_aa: CASSYQVRGNSPLHF
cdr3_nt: TGTGCCAGCAGTTACCAAGTAAGGGGAAATTCACCCCTCCACTTT

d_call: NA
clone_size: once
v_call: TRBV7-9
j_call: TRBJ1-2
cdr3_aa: CASSLSGEGYTF
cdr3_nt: TGTGCCAGCAGCTTATCAGGGGAAGGCTACACCTTC

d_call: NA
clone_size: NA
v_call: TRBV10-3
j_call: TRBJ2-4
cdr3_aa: CAISESGGTKNIQYF
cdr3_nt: TGTGCCATCAGTGAGTCTGGAGGGACCAAAAACATTCAGTACTTC

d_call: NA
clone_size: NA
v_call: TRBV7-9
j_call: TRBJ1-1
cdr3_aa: CASSSWYGNTEAFF
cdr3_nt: TGTGCCAGCAGTTCCTGGTACGGGAACACTGAAGCTTTCTTT